A selection of T cell receptor beta chains follows, all from one sample in a study of cytomegalovirus exposure and HLA in healthy donors. Sequencing was performed with immunoSEQ multiplex PCR; in TCRdb, only in-frame clones are kept and a portion is missing. The table records about 160,000 clones, 82% of them present only once. Input material: PBMCs. The receptor source for this set is a man in his fifties in good health and CMV-seropositive. Each CDR3 is given with its conserved first and last residue. Fields, in order: J gene, D gene, V gene, clone size, CDR3 DNA, CDR3 protein. The D gene is left open where the match is weak. Clone size is not always given. Where it is, it says once, few, many or a class for expanded clones.

j_gene: TRBJ2-4; d_gene: TRBD2; v_gene: TRBV28; abundance: -; CDR3nt: TGTGCCAGCGTCGACGGGGGGTTAGCCAAAAACATTCAGTACTTC; CDR3aa: CASVDGGLAKNIQYF
j_gene: TRBJ2-5; d_gene: TRBD2; v_gene: TRBV7-8; abundance: -; CDR3nt: TGTGCCAGCAGCTTCAGCGGGGGGGCCGAAGAGACCCAGTACTTC; CDR3aa: CASSFSGGAEETQYF
j_gene: TRBJ1-5; d_gene: -; v_gene: TRBV10-3; abundance: -; CDR3nt: TGTGCCATCAGTGAAGGAGAGATAAATCAGCCCCAGCATTTT; CDR3aa: CAISEGEINQPQHF
j_gene: TRBJ2-5; d_gene: -; v_gene: TRBV20-1; abundance: once; CDR3nt: TGCAGTGCCCCTCAGGCCACCCAGTACTTC; CDR3aa: CSAPQATQYF
j_gene: TRBJ1-5; d_gene: TRBD1; v_gene: TRBV2; abundance: few; CDR3nt: TGTGCCAGCAGTGAACAGGGGGCCGCAAATCAGCCCCAGCATTTT; CDR3aa: CASSEQGAANQPQHF
j_gene: TRBJ2-1; d_gene: TRBD1; v_gene: TRBV6-5; abundance: -; CDR3nt: TGTGCCAGCAGTTTCGACAGGGAACCCTACAATGAGCAGTTCTTC; CDR3aa: CASSFDREPYNEQFF
j_gene: TRBJ2-1; d_gene: TRBD2; v_gene: TRBV9; abundance: -; CDR3nt: TGTGCCAGCAGCTTTAGGGACTACGGTTTTCCTGAGCAGTTCTTC; CDR3aa: CASSFRDYGFPEQFF
j_gene: TRBJ2-1; d_gene: TRBD2; v_gene: TRBV4-3; abundance: once; CDR3nt: TGCGCCAGCAGCCAAGAAGTCGGGCTAGCGGGATTACCGGCCCCTTACAATGAGCAGTTCTTC; CDR3aa: CASSQEVGLAGLPAPYNEQFF
j_gene: TRBJ1-1; d_gene: -; v_gene: TRBV6-5; abundance: -; CDR3nt: TGTGCCACCCATCCTCCGGGCCCGCGGGACACTGAAGCTTTCTTT; CDR3aa: CATHPPGPRDTEAFF
j_gene: TRBJ1-5; d_gene: -; v_gene: TRBV19; abundance: few; CDR3nt: TGTGCCAGTAGTATACACGGTTACAATCAGCCCCAGCATTTT; CDR3aa: CASSIHGYNQPQHF
j_gene: TRBJ2-1; d_gene: TRBD1; v_gene: TRBV28; abundance: -; CDR3nt: TGTGCCAGCAGCGGACAGGGAGTTGTAAATGAGCAGTTCTTC; CDR3aa: CASSGQGVVNEQFF
j_gene: TRBJ1-3; d_gene: -; v_gene: TRBV7-2; abundance: -; CDR3nt: TGTGCCAGCAGCTTAGGACACGGGGTCTCTGGAAACACCATATATTTT; CDR3aa: CASSLGHGVSGNTIYF
j_gene: TRBJ1-1; d_gene: -; v_gene: TRBV10-3; abundance: once; CDR3nt: TGTGCCGCTTGGACAGAATTGAACACTGAAGCTTTCTTT; CDR3aa: CAAWTELNTEAFF
j_gene: TRBJ2-5; d_gene: TRBD1; v_gene: TRBV10-2; abundance: -; CDR3nt: TGCGCCAGCAGTGGTACGACAGGGAAAGAGACCCAGTACTTC; CDR3aa: CASSGTTGKETQYF
j_gene: TRBJ2-7; d_gene: TRBD2; v_gene: TRBV6-6; abundance: -; CDR3nt: TGTGCCAGCAGACAACAGCGGGGGGGCTGGACCTACGAGCAGTACTTC; CDR3aa: CASRQQRGGWTYEQYF
j_gene: TRBJ2-7; d_gene: -; v_gene: TRBV5-4; abundance: -; CDR3nt: TGTGCCAGCAGCTTCTTTCGAGGTTACGAGCAGTACTTC; CDR3aa: CASSFFRGYEQYF
j_gene: TRBJ2-6; d_gene: TRBD1; v_gene: TRBV29-1; abundance: -; CDR3nt: TGCAGCGTGTGGGACAGGACTGGGGCCAACGTCCTGACTTTC; CDR3aa: CSVWDRTGANVLTF
j_gene: TRBJ2-7; d_gene: -; v_gene: TRBV5-1; abundance: -; CDR3nt: TGCGCCAGCAGCTTGGGGGGCAGTAGCTCCTACGAGCAGTACTTC; CDR3aa: CASSLGGSSSYEQYF
j_gene: TRBJ2-5; d_gene: TRBD2; v_gene: TRBV7-9; abundance: -; CDR3nt: TGTGCCAGCAGCCGGGGACTAGCGGGAGTAGAGACCCAGTACTTC; CDR3aa: CASSRGLAGVETQYF
j_gene: TRBJ1-3; d_gene: -; v_gene: TRBV5-1; abundance: once; CDR3nt: TGCGCCAGCAGCTTCCAGGCAGGATCTGGAAACACCATATATTTT; CDR3aa: CASSFQAGSGNTIYF
j_gene: TRBJ2-5; d_gene: -; v_gene: TRBV7-9; abundance: -; CDR3nt: TGTGCCAGCAGTTCTGGGCAGGGTGTAGAGACCCAGTACTTC; CDR3aa: CASSSGQGVETQYF
j_gene: TRBJ1-1; d_gene: -; v_gene: TRBV5-6; abundance: -; CDR3nt: TGTGCCAGCAGCTTTCGGAGGGCCGCTGAAGCTTTCTTT; CDR3aa: CASSFRRAAEAFF
j_gene: TRBJ2-7; d_gene: TRBD1; v_gene: TRBV9; abundance: -; CDR3nt: TGTGCCAGCAGCGTAGGGGGACAGGGGGCTTACGAGCAGTACTTC; CDR3aa: CASSVGGQGAYEQYF